This TCR beta chain was recovered during a study of blood T cells in healthy people across ages. Study observations and caveats: Per million T cells, TCR beta diversity dropped about linearly as age rose. Unknown donor CMV status possibly confounded expanded clonotype changes. Diversity was estimated from one million T cells, and these estimates were considered underestimates.

CDR3 length equals 16 residues. Germline CDR1 is DFQATT and CDR2 is SNEGSKA (reference sequence). J gave up 2 bases and V 0 bases, and 7 bases lay outside the gene matches. Sample-barcoded 5' priming and a J-beta primer mix drove a second PCR of roughly 7 to 11 cycles. Sequencing of every sample gave 3 million or more CDR3-containing paired-end reads. TCRdb reprocessed the 5' RACE reads via MiXCR and lists one record per CDR3 protein. The data show just under 750,000 distinct CDR3 sequences, about 20% seen once. In the case of this clonotype: Its antigen is as yet unknown.

This chain connects TRBV20-1 to TRBJ2-5; TRBD2 agrees at 9 bases. The sample consisted of blood. The TCR comes from a man aged 65-85 years in good health. The CDR3 reads CSARDLGGGEQETQYF. CDR3 bases: TGCAGTGCTAGAGATCTGGGCGGGGGGGAACAAGAGACCCAGTACTTC.